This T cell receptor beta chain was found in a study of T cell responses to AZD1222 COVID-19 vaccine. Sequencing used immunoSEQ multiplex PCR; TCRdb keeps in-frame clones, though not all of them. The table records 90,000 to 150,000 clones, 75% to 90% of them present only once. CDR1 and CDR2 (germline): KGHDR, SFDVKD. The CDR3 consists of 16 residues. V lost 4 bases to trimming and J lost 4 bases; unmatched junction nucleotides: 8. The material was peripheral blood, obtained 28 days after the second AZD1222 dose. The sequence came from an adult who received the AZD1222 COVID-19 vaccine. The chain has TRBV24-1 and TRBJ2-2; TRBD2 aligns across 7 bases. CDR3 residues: CATSDRGGRSTGELFF. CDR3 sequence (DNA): TGTGCCACCAGTGACCGGGGAGGGAGAAGCACCGGGGAGCTGTTTTTT.